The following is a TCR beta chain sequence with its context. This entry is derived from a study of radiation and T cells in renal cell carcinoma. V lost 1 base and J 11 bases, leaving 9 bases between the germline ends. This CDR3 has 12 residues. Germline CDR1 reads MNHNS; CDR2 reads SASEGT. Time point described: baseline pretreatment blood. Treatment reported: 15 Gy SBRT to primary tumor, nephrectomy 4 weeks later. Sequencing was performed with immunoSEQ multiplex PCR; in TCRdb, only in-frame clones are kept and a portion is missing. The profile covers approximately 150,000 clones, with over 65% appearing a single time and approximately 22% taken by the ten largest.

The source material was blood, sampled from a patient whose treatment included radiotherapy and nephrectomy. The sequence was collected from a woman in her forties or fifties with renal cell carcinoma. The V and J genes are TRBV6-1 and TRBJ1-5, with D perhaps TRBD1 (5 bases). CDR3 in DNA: TGTGCCAGCAGTGAAGTAGCCAGGGCCCAGCATTTT. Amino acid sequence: CASSEVARAQHF.